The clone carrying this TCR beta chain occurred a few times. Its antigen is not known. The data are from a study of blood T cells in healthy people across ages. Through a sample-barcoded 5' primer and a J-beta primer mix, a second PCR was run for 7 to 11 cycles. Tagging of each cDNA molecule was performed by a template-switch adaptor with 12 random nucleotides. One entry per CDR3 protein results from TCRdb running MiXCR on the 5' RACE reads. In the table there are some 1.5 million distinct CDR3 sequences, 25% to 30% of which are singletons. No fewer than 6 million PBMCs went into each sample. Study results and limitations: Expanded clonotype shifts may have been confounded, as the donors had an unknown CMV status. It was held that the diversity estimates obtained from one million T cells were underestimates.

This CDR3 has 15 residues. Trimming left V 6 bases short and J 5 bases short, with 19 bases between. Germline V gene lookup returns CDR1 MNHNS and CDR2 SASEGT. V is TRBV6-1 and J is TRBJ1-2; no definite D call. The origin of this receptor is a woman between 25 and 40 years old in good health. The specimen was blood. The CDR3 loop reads CASRRTEDGYYGYTF. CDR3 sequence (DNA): TGTGCCAGCAGGAGGACCGAGGACGGGTATTATGGCTACACCTTC.